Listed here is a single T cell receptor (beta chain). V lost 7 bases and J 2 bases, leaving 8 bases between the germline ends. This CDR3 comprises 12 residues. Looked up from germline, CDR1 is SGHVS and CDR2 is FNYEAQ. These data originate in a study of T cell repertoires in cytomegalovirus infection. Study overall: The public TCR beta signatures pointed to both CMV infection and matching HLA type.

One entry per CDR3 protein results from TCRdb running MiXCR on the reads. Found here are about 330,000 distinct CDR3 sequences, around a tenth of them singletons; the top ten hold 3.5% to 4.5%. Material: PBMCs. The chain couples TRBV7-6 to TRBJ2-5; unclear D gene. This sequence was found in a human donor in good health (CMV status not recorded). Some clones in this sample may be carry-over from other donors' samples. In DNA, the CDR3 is TGTGCCAGCATCGGCCAGCAAGAGACCCAGTACTTC. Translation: CASIGQQETQYF. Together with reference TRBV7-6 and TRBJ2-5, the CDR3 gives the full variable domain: GAGVSQSPRYKVTKRGQDVALRCDPISGHVSLYWYRQALGQGPEFLTYFNYEAQQDKSGLPNDRFSAERPEGSISTLTIQRTEQRDSAMYRCASIGQQETQYFGPGTRLLVL.